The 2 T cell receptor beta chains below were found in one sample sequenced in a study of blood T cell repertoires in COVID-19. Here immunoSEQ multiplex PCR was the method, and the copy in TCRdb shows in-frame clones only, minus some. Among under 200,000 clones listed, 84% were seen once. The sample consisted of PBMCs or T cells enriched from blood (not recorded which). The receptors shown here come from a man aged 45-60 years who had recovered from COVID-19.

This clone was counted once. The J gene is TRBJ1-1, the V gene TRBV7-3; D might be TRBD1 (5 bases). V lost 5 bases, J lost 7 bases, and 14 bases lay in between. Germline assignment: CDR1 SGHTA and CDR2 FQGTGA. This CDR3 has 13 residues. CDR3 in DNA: TGTGCCAGCAGCGCAGGCGGGGGATTTGAAGCTTTCTTT. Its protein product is CASSAGGGFEAFF.

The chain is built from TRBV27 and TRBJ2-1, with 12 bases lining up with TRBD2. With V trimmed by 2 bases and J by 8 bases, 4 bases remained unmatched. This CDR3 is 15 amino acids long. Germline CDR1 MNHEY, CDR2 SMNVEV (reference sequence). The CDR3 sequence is CASSLGWTSGDEQFF. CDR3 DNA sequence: TGTGCCAGCAGTTTAGGGTGGACTAGCGGGGATGAGCAGTTCTTC.